This entry concerns a single T cell receptor beta chain. Its antigen is undetermined. The repertoire was sequenced with immunoSEQ multiplex PCR; TCRdb's copy has only in-frame clones and lacks some. This sample has approximately 65,000 clones, with 76% found just once. Germline V gene data show CDR1 as KGHDR and CDR2 as SFDVKD. CDR3 size: 13 residues. Trimming took off 1 base at V and 12 bases at J, with 12 bases between the two ends. The data originate from a study of T cell responses to AZD1222 COVID-19 vaccine. Study details: Pooled samples include second doses given at about 4 or 12 weeks. Findings and caveats of the study: The donor cohort was predominantly white British with a female majority, and clonal diversity may have been underestimated. Spike regions recognized by vaccine-associated CD4 TCRs spanned the protein, led by 160-218 and 743-854. Within unmutated variant regions lay the reported targets of nearly half of spike-specific TCRs.

The genes are TRBV24-1 and TRBJ2-1, with D unclear. The source of this sequence is an adult in good health. The starting material was peripheral blood, obtained on day 0 of AZD1222 vaccination. This chain's CDR3 is CATSDLGYTTQFF. The CDR3 nucleotides are TGTGCCACCAGTGATTTAGGCTATACCACGCAGTTCTTC.